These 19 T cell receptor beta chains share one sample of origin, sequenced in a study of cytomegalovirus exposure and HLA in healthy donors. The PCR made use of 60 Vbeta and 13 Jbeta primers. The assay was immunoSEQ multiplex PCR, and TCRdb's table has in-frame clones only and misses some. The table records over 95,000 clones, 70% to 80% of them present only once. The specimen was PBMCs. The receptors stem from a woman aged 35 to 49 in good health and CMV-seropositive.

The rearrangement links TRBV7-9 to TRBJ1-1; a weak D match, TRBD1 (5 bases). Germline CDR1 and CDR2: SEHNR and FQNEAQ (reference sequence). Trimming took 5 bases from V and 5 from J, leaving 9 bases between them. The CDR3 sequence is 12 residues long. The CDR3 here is CASSPGGTEAFF. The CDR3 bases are TGTGCCAGCAGCCCGGGGGGTACTGAAGCTTTCTTT.

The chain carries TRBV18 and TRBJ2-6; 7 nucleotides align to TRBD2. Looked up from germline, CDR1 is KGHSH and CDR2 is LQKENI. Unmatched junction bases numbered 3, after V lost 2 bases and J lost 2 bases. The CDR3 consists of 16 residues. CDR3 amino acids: CASSPAGGTGANVLTF. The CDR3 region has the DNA TGTGCCAGCTCACCAGCCGGGGGGACTGGGGCCAACGTCCTGACTTTC. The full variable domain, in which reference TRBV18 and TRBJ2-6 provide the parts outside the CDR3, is NAGVMQNPRHLVRRRGQEARLRCSPMKGHSHVYWYRQLPEEGLKFMVYLQKENIIDESGMPKERFSAEFPKEGPSILRIQQVVRGDSAAYFCASSPAGGTGANVLTFGAGSRLTVL.

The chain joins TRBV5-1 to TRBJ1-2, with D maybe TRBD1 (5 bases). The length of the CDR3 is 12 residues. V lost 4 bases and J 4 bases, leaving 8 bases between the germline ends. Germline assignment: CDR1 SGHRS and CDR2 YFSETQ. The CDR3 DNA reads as TGCGCCAGCAGCCCCGGGGGCTATGGCTACACCTTC. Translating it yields CASSPGGYGYTF.

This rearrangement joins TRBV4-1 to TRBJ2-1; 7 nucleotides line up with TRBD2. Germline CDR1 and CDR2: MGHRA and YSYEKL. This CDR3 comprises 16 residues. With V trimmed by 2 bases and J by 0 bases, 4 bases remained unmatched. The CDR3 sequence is CASSQLAGRSYNEQFF. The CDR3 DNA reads TGCGCCAGCAGCCAATTAGCGGGCCGCTCCTACAATGAGCAGTTCTTC.

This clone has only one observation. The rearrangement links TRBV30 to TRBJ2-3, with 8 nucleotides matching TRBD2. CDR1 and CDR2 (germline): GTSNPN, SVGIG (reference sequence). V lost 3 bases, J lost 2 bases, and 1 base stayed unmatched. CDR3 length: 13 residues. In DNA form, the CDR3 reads TGTGCCTGGAGCGGGGGGGCCACAGATACGCAGTATTTT. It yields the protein CAWSGGATDTQYF. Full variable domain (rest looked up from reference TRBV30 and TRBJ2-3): SQTIHQWPATLVQPVGSPLSLECTVEGTSNPNLYWYRQAAGRGLQLLFYSVGIGQISSEVPQNLSASRPQDRQFILSSKKLLLSDSGFYLCAWSGGATDTQYFGPGTRLTVL.

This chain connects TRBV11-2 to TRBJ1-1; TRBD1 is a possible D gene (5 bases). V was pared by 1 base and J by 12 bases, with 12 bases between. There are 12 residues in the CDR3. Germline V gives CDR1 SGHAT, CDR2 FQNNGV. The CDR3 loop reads CASSLGQQRTFF. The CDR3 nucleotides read TGTGCCAGCAGCTTAGGACAGCAGAGGACTTTCTTT.

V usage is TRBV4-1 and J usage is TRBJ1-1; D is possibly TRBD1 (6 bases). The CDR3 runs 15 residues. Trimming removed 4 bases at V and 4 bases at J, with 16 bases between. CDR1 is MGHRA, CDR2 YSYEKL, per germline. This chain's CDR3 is CASSPLGGGLTEAFF. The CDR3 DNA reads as TGCGCCAGCAGCCCTCTTGGGGGCGGCCTCACTGAAGCTTTCTTT.

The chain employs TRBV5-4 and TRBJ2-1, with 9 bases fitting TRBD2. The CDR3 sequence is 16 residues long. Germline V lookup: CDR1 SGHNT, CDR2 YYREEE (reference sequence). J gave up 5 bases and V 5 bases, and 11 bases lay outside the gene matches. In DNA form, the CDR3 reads TGTGCCAGCAGTGACTGGCGGGGGGGCAAAGACAATGAGCAGTTCTTC. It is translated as CASSDWRGGKDNEQFF.

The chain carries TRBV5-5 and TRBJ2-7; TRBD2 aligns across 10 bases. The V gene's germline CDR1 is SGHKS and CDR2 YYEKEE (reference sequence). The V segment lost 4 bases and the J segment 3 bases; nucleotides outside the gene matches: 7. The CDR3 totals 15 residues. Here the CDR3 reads CASSRSGGVLYEQYF. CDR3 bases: TGTGCCAGCAGCCGAAGCGGGGGGGTCCTCTACGAGCAGTACTTC.

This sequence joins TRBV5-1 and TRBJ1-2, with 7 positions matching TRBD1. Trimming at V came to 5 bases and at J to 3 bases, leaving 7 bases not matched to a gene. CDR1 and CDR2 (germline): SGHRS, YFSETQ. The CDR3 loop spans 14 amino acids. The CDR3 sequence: CASRLTGNDYGYTF. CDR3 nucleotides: TGCGCCAGCAGGCTGACAGGGAACGACTATGGCTACACCTTC.

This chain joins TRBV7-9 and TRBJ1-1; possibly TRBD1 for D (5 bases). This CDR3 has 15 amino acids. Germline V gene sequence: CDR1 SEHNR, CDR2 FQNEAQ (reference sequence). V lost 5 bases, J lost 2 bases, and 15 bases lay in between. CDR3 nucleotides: TGTGCCAGCAGCCTTCAGGGTGGAGCAAACACTGAAGCTTTCTTT. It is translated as CASSLQGGANTEAFF.

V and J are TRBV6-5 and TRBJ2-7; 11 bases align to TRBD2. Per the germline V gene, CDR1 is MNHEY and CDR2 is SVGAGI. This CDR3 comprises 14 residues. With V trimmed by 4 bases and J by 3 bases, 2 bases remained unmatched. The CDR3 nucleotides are TGTGCCAGCAGTTTTAGCGGGGGGGTCTACGAGCAGTACTTC. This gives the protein CASSFSGGVYEQYF.

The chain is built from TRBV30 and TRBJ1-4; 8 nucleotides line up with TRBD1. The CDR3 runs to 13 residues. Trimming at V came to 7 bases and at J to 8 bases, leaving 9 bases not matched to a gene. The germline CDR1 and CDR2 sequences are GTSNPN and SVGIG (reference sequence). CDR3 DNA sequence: TGTGCCTCCCGGGACAGGAATGAGGAAAAACTGTTTTTT. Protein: CASRDRNEEKLFF. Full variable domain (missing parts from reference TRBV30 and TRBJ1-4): SQTIHQWPATLVQPVGSPLSLECTVEGTSNPNLYWYRQAAGRGLQLLFYSVGIGQISSEVPQNLSASRPQDRQFILSSKKLLLSDSGFYLCASRDRNEEKLFFGSGTQLSVL.

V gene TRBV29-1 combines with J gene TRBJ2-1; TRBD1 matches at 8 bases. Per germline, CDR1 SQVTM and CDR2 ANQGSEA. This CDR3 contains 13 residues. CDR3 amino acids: CRRAGQGYNEQFF. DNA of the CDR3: TGCAGACGTGCTGGACAGGGCTACAATGAGCAGTTCTTC.

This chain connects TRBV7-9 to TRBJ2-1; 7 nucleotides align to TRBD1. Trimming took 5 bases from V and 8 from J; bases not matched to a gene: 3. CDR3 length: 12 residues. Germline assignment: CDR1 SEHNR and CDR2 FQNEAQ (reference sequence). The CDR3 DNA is TGTGCCAGCAGCGCAGGGGGAGATGAGCAGTTCTTC. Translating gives CASSAGGDEQFF.

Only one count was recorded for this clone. The CDR3 region has the DNA TGTGCCAGCGCCCAAGGTCTAGCGGATGGTGATGAGCAGTTCTTC. Its translation: CASAQGLADGDEQFF. V and J are TRBV6-1 and TRBJ2-1; TRBD2 agrees at 7 bases. The CDR3 loop spans 15 amino acids. J lost 8 bases, V lost 8 bases, and 15 bases had no gene match. Germline CDR1 MNHNS, CDR2 SASEGT.

The CDR3 is CASSATYRVTKFF. CDR3 nucleotide sequence: TGTGCCAGCAGCGCTACTTACAGGGTTACTAAGTTCTTC. V usage is TRBV7-9 and J usage is TRBJ2-1; D perhaps matches TRBD1 (6 bases). Between the trimmed V and J ends, which lost 5 bases and 14 bases, there was a span of 19 bases. From germline, CDR1 is SEHNR and CDR2 FQNEAQ (reference sequence). The CDR3 totals 13 residues.

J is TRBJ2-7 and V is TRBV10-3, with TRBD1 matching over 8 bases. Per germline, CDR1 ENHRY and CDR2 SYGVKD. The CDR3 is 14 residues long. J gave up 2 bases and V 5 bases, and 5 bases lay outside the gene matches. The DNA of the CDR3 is TGTGCCATCAGTAACCTACAGGGGGCCTACGAGCAGTACTTC. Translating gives CAISNLQGAYEQYF.

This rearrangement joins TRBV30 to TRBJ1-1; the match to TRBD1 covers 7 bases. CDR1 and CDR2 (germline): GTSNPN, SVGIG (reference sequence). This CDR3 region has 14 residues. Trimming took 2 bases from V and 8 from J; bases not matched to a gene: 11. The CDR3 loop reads CAWSKTGVFREAFF. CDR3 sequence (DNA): TGTGCCTGGAGTAAAACAGGGGTCTTCCGCGAAGCTTTCTTT.